Listed below are T cell receptor beta chains from one sample, sequenced in a study of OX40 agonist ivuxolimab in advanced cancers. Repertoires were generated with immunoSEQ multiplex PCR, while TCRdb's copy carries only in-frame clones and drops some. The data contain tens of thousands of clones, roughly 84% of them seen just once; the ten biggest clones take up 2% to 3%. The sample in question was CD4+ or CD8+ T cells sorted from blood, obtained in a trial of the OX40 agonist ivuxolimab. The receptors were gathered from an adult with an advanced solid tumor such as melanoma, head and neck, liver or kidney cancer. The CDR3 runs from the conserved cysteine through the conserved F or W. D genes are given only for firm matches. Some rows have no size entry. The others give once, few or many, or a class for an expanded clone.

TRBV6-5	NA	NA	TRBJ1-2	TGTGCCAGCAGTTACTCGACCCGATGGGCGACGTATGGCTACACCTTC	CASSYSTRWATYGYTF
TRBV4-2	NA	NA	TRBJ1-1	TGTGCCAGCAGCCCGGACAGTAACACTGAAGCTTTCTTT	CASSPDSNTEAFF
TRBV30	NA	NA	TRBJ1-1	TGTGCCTGGAGGGCCGGGATGAACACTGAAGCTTTCTTT	CAWRAGMNTEAFF
TRBV27	NA	NA	TRBJ1-2	TGTGCCAGCAGCTCACAGGGACTCGACTACACCTTC	CASSSQGLDYTF
TRBV2	NA	NA	TRBJ2-4	TGTGCCAGCAGTGGGGAAGTGCGAGCCAAAAACATTCAGTACTTC	CASSGEVRAKNIQYF
TRBV11-2	NA	NA	TRBJ1-2	TGTGCCAGCAGCCGGCTTCAGGGGAGCTATGGCTACACCTTC	CASSRLQGSYGYTF
TRBV19	NA	NA	TRBJ1-4	TGTGCCAGCAGATCAACTAATGAAAAACTGTTTTTT	CASRSTNEKLFF
TRBV19	NA	NA	TRBJ1-5	TGTGCCAGTAGTATAGGAGGGGAGAGGGGCAATCAGCCCCAGCATTTT	CASSIGGERGNQPQHF
TRBV7-8	NA	NA	TRBJ1-1	TGTGCCAGCAGACTTACCGGGACAATGAACACTGAAGCTTTCTTT	CASRLTGTMNTEAFF
TRBV29-1	NA	few	TRBJ2-2	TGCAGCGTTGCGGCCGGACACATCACCGGGGAGCTGTTTTTT	CSVAAGHITGELFF
TRBV16	NA	NA	TRBJ1-5	TGTGCCAGCAGCCTAACCGTCGGGAGCAATCAGCCCCAGCATTTT	CASSLTVGSNQPQHF
TRBV4-3	TRBD1	NA	TRBJ1-2	TGCGCCAGCAGCCAAGTCCATCGGACAGGGAATGGCTACACCTTC	CASSQVHRTGNGYTF
TRBV15	TRBD1	once	TRBJ2-7	TGTGCCACCAGCCGAGGTCGGGGTGGACAGGGAGGCTACGAGCAGTACTTC	CATSRGRGGQGGYEQYF
TRBV4-1	NA	NA	TRBJ1-2	TGCGCCAGCAGCCTCGAGAGTGTCCGAAACTATGGCTACACCTTC	CASSLESVRNYGYTF
TRBV6-5	NA	medium-sized	TRBJ1-2	TGTGCCAGCAGGGGGCGACGTGGCTATGGCTACACCTTC	CASRGRRGYGYTF
TRBV7-7	NA	once	TRBJ2-7	TGTGCCAGCAGCCCAATCGGGGGCGGCGAGCAGTACTTC	CASSPIGGGEQYF
TRBV5-1	TRBD1	NA	TRBJ2-6	TGCGCCAGCAGGTCAGCCGGGACAGGGATAGTTAGGGCCAACGTCCTGACTTTC	CASRSAGTGIVRANVLTF
TRBV27	NA	NA	TRBJ2-2	TGTGCCAGCAGTTCTCAGTACACCGGGGAGCTGTTTTTT	CASSSQYTGELFF
TRBV19	TRBD1	NA	TRBJ2-7	TGTGCCAGTAGTATGTCGGGACAGGGCGACTACGAGCAGTACTTC	CASSMSGQGDYEQYF
TRBV6-5	NA	once	TRBJ1-3	TGTGCCAGCAGTGACAGCGCTGGAAACACCATATATTTT	CASSDSAGNTIYF
TRBV2	NA	NA	TRBJ1-3	TGTGCCAGCAGTGAATCGAGGGTTCCACTCTCTGGAAACACCATATATTTT	CASSESRVPLSGNTIYF
TRBV6-6	NA	NA	TRBJ1-2	TGTGCCAGCAGTTACGGGGGTGGCGACTATGGCTACACCTTC	CASSYGGGDYGYTF
TRBV11-2	TRBD2	NA	TRBJ2-1	TGTGCCAGCAGCTCCCTTACTAGCGGGAGAACAAATGAGCAGTTCTTC	CASSSLTSGRTNEQFF
TRBV5-1	TRBD2	NA	TRBJ2-2	TGCGCCAGCAGCTTGGAGGGCGGGAGGGCCGCCGGGGAGCTGTTTTTT	CASSLEGGRAAGELFF
TRBV21-1	NA	NA	TRBJ1-1	TGTGCCAGCAGCGAGGACCGGGACGGGAACACTGAAGCTTTCTTT	CASSEDRDGNTEAFF
TRBV18	TRBD1	NA	TRBJ2-6	TGTGCCAGCTCGCTACGACAGGGGACCGTATCTGGGGCCAACGTCCTGACTTTC	CASSLRQGTVSGANVLTF